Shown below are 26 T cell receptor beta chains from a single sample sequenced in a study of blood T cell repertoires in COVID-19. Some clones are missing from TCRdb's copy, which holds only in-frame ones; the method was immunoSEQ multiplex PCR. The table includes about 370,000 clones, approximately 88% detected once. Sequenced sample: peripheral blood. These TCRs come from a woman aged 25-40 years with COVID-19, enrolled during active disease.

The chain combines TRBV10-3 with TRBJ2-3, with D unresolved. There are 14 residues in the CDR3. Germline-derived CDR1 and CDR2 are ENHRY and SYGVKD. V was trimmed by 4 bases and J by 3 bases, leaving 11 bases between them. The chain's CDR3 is CAISVDGRTDTQYF. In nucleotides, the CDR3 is TGTGCCATCAGTGTTGATGGCAGGACAGATACGCAGTATTTT.

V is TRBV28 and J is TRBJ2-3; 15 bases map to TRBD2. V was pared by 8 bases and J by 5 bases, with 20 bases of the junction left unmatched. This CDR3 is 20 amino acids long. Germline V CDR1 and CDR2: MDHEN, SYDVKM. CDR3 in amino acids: CASPPYDGTSGGTPGDTQYF. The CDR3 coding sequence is TGTGCCAGCCCCCCCTATGACGGGACTAGCGGGGGGACCCCCGGAGATACGCAGTATTTT. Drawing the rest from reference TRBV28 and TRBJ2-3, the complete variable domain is DVKVTQSSRYLVKRTGEKVFLECVQDMDHENMFWYRQDPGLGLRLIYFSYDVKMKEKGDIPEGYSVSREKKERFSLILESASTNQTSMYLCASPPYDGTSGGTPGDTQYFGPGTRLTVL.

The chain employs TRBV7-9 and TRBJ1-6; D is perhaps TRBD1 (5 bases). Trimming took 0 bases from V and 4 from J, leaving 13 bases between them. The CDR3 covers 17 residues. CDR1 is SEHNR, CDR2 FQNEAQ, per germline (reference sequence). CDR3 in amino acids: CASSLAFGDSYNSPLHF. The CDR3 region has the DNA TGTGCCAGCAGCTTAGCGTTTGGGGACTCTTATAATTCACCCCTCCACTTT.

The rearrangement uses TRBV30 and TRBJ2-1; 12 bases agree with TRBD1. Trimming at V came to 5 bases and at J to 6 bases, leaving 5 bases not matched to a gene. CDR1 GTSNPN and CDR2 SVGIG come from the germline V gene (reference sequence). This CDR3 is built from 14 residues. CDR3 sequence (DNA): TGTGCCTGGGCAATGGGACAGGGGGCCAATGAGCAGTTCTTC. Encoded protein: CAWAMGQGANEQFF.

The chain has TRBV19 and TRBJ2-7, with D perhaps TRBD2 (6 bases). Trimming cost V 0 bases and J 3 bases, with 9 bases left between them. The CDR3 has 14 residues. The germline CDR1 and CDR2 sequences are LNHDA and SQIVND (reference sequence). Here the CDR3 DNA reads TGTGCCAGTAGTATAGACGGGGGAAGCTACGAGCAGTACTTC. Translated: CASSIDGGSYEQYF.

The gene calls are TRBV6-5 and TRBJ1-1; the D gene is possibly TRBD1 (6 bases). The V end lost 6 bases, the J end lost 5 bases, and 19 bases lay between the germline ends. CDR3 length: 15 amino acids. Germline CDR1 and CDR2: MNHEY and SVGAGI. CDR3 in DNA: TGTGCCAGCAGCAACGGCGGGGGCGTACGGACTGAAGCTTTCTTT. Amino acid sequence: CASSNGGGVRTEAFF.

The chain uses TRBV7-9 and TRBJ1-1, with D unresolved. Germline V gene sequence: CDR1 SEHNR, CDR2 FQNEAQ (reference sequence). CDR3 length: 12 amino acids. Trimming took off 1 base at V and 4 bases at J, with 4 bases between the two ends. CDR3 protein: CASSLGLTEAFF. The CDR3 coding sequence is TGTGCCAGCAGCTTAGGTCTCACTGAAGCTTTCTTT.

CDR3 DNA: TGCGCCAGCAGCTTAGACGGCGACTGGAACTTGGGCTACACCTTC. Protein: CASSLDGDWNLGYTF. This rearrangement joins TRBV5-1 to TRBJ1-2, with unresolved D. CDR1 is SGHRS, CDR2 YFSETQ, per germline. Between the trimmed V and J ends, which lost 2 bases and 8 bases, there was a span of 19 bases. There are 15 residues in the CDR3.

CDR3 protein: CSVGRRPGAGTDTQYF. DNA for the CDR3: TGCAGCGTTGGGCGGCGACCAGGGGCCGGCACAGATACGCAGTATTTT. The V gene is TRBV29-1, the J gene TRBJ2-3, with D perhaps matching TRBD1 (6 bases). Germline V gene lookup returns CDR1 SQVTM and CDR2 ANQGSEA. This CDR3 has 16 amino acids. With 4 bases removed from V and 1 base from J, the gap between germline ends came to 18 bases.

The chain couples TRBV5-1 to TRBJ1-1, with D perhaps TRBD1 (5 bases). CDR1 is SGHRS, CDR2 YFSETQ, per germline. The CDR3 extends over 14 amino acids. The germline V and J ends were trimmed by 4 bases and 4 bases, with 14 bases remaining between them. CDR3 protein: CASSSLGVRTEAFF. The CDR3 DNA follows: TGCGCCAGCAGCAGTCTAGGGGTGCGCACTGAAGCTTTCTTT.

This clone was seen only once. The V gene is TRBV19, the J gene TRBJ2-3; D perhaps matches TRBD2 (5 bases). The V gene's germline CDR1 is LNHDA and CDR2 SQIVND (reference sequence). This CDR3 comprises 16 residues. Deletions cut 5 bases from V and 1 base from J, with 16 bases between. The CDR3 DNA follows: TGTGCCAGTAGTGATGCAGCGGCCACAGGCACAGATACGCAGTATTTT. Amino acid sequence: CASSDAAATGTDTQYF.

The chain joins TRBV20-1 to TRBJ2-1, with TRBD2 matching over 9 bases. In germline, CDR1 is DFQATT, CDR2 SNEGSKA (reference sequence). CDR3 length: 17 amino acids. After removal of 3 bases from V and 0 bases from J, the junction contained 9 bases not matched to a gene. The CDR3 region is CSASWLAGPISYNEQFF. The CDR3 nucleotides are TGCAGTGCTAGTTGGCTAGCGGGGCCCATCTCCTACAATGAGCAGTTCTTC.

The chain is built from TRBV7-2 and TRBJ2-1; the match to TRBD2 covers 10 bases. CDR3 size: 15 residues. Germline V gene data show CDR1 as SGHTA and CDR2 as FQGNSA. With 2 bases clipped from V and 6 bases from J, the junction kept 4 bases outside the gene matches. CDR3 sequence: CASSLRTSGSNEQFF. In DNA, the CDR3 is TGTGCCAGCAGCTTAAGGACTAGCGGATCCAATGAGCAGTTCTTC.

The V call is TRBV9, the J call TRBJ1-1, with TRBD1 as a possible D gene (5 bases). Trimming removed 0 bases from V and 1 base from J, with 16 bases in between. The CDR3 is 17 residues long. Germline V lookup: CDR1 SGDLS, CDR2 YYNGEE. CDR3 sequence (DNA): TGTGCCAGCAGCGTAGGGCCAAGGGGCCCTTCGAACACTGAAGCTTTCTTT. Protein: CASSVGPRGPSNTEAFF.

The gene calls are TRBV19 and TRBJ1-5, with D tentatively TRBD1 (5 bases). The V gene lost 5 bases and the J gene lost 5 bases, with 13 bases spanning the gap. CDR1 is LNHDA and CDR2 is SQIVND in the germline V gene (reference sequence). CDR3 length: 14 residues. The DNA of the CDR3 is TGTGCCAGTAGTTCCCGTCGGGGGGATCAGCCCCAGCATTTT. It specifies CASSSRRGDQPQHF.

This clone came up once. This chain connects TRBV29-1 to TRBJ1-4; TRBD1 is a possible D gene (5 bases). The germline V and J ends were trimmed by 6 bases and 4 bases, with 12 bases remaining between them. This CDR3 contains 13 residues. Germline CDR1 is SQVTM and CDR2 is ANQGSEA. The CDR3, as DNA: TGCAGCGTGGGGCCTGTGAATAATGAAAAACTGTTTTTT. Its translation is CSVGPVNNEKLFF. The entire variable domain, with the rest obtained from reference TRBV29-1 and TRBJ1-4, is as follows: SAVISQKPSRDICQRGTSLTIQCQVDSQVTMMFWYRQQPGQSLTLIATANQGSEATYESGFVIDKFPISRPNLTFSTLTVSNMSPEDSSIYLCSVGPVNNEKLFFGSGTQLSVL.

The CDR3 DNA is TGTGCCAGCACGCGGTCCGAATATAGCAATCAGCCCCAGCATTTT. Protein sequence: CASTRSEYSNQPQHF. V gene TRBV2 combines with J gene TRBJ1-5; D ambiguous. Trimming shortened V by 7 bases and J by 0 bases, and 13 bases separated the two germline ends. Germline CDR1 reads SNHLY; CDR2 reads FYNNEI. This CDR3 region has 15 residues.

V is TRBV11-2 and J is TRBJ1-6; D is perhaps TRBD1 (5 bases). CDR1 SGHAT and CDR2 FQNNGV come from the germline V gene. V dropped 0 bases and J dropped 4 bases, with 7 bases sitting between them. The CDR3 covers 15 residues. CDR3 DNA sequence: TGTGCCAGCAGCTTAGAGGCAGGGTATAATTCACCCCTCCACTTT. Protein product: CASSLEAGYNSPLHF.

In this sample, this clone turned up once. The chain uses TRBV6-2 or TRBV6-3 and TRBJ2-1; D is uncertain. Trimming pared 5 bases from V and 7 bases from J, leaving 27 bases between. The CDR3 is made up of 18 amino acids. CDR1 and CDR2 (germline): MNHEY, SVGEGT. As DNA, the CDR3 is TGTGCCAGCAGTACCGGGTTGACGGCCGTGGAGTATTGGAATGAGCAGTTCTTC. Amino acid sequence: CASSTGLTAVEYWNEQFF.

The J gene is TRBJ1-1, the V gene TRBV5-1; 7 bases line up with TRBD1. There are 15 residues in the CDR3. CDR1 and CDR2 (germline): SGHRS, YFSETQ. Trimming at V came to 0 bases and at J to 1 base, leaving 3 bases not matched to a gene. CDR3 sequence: CASSLVGGANTEAFF. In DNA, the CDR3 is TGCGCCAGCAGCTTGGTAGGGGGCGCGAACACTGAAGCTTTCTTT.

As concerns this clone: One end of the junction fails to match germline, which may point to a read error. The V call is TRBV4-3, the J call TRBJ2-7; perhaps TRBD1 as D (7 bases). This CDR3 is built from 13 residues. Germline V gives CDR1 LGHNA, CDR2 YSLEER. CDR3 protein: CASSQEIDREVGF. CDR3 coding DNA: TGCGCCAGCAGCCAAGAGATCGACAGGGAGGTTGGGTTC.

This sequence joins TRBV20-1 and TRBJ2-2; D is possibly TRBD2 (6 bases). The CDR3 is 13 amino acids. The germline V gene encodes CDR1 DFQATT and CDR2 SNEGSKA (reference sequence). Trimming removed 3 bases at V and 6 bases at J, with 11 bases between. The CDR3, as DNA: TGCAGTGCTAGTGGAGGGAGCGCCGGGGAGCTGTTTTTT. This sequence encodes CSASGGSAGELFF.

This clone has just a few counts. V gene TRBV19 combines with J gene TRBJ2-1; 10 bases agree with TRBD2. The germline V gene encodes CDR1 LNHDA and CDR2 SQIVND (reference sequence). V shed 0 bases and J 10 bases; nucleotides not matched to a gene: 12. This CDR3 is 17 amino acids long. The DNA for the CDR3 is TGTGCCAGTAGTATAGAGGGAGGGACTAGCGCCTGGCGGGAGCAGTTCTTC. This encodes CASSIEGGTSAWREQFF.

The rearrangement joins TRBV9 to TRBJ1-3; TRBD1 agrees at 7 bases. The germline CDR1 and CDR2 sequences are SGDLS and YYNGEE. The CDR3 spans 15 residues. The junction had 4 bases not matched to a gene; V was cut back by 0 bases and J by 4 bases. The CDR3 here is CASSVEGAHGNTIYF. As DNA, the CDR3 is TGTGCCAGCAGCGTAGAGGGGGCGCACGGAAACACCATATATTTT.

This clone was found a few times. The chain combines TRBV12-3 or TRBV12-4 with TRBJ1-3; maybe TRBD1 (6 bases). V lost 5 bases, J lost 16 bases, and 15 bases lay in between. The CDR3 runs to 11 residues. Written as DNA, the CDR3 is TGTGCCAGCAGTAAGAGTCGGACAGTTTATTTT. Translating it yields CASSKSRTVYF.

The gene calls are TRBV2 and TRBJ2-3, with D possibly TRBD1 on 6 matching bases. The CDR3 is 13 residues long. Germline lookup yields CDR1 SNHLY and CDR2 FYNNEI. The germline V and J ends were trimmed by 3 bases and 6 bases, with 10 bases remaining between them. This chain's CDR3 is CASSEGAGDTQYF. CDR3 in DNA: TGTGCCAGCAGTGAGGGGGCTGGGGATACGCAGTATTTT.